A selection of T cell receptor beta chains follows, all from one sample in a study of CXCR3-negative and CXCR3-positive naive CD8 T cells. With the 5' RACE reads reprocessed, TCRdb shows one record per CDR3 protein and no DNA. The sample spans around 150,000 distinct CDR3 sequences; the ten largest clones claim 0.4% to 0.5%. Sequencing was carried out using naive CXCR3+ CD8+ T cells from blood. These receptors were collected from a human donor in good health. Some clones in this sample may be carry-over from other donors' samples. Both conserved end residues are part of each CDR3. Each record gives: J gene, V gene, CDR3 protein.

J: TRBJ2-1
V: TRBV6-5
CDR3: CASRMSTPANEQFF

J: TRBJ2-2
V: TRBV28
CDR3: CASSFDHTGELFF

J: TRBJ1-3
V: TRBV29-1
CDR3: CSVVGDYLGNTIYF

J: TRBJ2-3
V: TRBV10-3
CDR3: CAITPEGTDTQYF

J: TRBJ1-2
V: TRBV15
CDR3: CATSRDRGRGYGYTF

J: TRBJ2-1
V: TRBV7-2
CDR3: CASSFFAGSYNEQFF

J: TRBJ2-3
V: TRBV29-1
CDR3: CSVAGGTAGSQPTDTQYF

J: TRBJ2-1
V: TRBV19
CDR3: CASSVIAGGWNEQFF

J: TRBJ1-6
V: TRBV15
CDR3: CATSREWTREESPLHF

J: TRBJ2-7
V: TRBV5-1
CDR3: CASSLGGGVAYEQYF

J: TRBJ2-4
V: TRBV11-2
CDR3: CASSLPTGSAKNIQYF

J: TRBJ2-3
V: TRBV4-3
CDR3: CASSQARGLDTQYF

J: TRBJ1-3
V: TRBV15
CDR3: CATSRFSSGNTIYF

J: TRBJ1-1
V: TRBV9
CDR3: CASSVGMNTEAFF

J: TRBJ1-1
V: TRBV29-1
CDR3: CSVDEMGAEALF

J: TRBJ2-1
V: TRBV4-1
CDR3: CASSQDYGGGAYNEQFF

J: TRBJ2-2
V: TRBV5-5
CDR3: CASSLGLAGAITGELFF

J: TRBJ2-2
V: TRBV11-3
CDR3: CASSALQDHTGELFF

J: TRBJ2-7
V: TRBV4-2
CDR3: CASSQDDFGVNTSGEQYF

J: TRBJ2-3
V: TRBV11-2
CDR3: CASGTGEFTSTDTQYF

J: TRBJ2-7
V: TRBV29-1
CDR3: CSVEAGPRGEQYF

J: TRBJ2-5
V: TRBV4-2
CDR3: CASSSLAGGNQETQYF

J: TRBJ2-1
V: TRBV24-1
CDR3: CATSDAGYNEQFF

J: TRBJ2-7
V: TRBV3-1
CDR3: CASSQFPRYEQYF

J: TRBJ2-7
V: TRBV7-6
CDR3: CPSSLNGDEQYF

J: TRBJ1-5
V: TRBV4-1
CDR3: CASSQERFNQPQHF

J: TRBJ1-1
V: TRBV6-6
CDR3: CASILTELSAEAFF

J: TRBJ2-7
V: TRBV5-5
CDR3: CASSFASGSGYEQYF

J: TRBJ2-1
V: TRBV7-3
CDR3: CASSPDGTSGYNEQFF

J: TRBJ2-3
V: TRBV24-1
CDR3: CATLDREGTDTQYF

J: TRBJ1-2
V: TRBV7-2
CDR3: CASSFPWPDIGYTF

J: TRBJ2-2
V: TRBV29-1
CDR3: CSVAGGGGYTGELFF

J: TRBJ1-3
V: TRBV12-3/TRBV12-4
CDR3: CASSGSGGNSGNTIYF

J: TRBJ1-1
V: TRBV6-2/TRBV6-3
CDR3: CASSFTGVGTEAFF